The 12 T cell receptor beta chains listed next were all sequenced from one sample in a study of OX40 agonist ivuxolimab in advanced cancers. The assay was immunoSEQ multiplex PCR, and TCRdb's table has in-frame clones only and misses some. The sample holds roughly 23,000 clones, 80% to 90% seen once. Sequencing was performed on CD4+ or CD8+ T cells sorted from blood, taken in a trial of the OX40 agonist ivuxolimab. The receptors were sampled from an adult with an advanced solid tumor such as melanoma, head and neck, liver or kidney cancer.

The gene calls are TRBV6-5 and TRBJ1-1; 7 positions agree with TRBD1. Germline-derived CDR1 and CDR2 are MNHEY and SVGAGI. J lost 3 bases, V lost 2 bases, and 3 bases had no gene match. This CDR3 region has 14 residues. DNA of the CDR3: TGTGCCAGCAGTTACCGACAGGGATACACTGAAGCTTTCTTT. Its translation is CASSYRQGYTEAFF.

The chain couples TRBV7-6 to TRBJ1-2; D ambiguous. The CDR3 has 13 residues. The V gene lost 1 base and the J gene lost 8 bases, with 11 bases spanning the gap. The germline V gene encodes CDR1 SGHVS and CDR2 FNYEAQ. CDR3 DNA: TGTGCCAGCAGCTTAGAATGGTATCGGGGCTACACCTTC. Translation gives CASSLEWYRGYTF.

This clone appeared a few times. The chain combines TRBV27 with TRBJ2-7; D gene uncertain. CDR3 length: 14 residues. Germline CDR1 and CDR2: MNHEY and SMNVEV (reference sequence). Trimming removed 3 bases from V and 3 bases from J, with 12 bases in between. CDR3 bases: TGTGCCAGCAGTTTTCTAGGCGCAGACTACGAGCAGTACTTC. Translated: CASSFLGADYEQYF.

The CDR3 coding sequence is TGTGCCAGCAGCTTGGGACGGACCTATGGCTACACCTTC. This encodes CASSLGRTYGYTF. The rearrangement links TRBV5-6 to TRBJ1-2; no clear D. V lost 0 bases and J lost 4, with 7 bases in between. Germline CDR1 SGHDT, CDR2 YYEEEE. The CDR3 consists of 13 residues.

J is TRBJ2-7 and V is TRBV6-5; 8 bases match TRBD2. The CDR3 extends over 15 amino acids. Per the germline V gene, CDR1 is MNHEY and CDR2 is SVGAGI. The trim removed 0 bases at V and 5 bases at J, leaving 6 bases unmatched. The CDR3 protein is CASSYSGGGQDEQYF. The CDR3 DNA reads TGTGCCAGCAGTTACTCCGGCGGGGGGCAGGACGAGCAGTACTTC.

In its sample, this clone is medium-sized. This chain links TRBV7-9 with TRBJ1-2; D is uncertain. Germline lookup yields CDR1 SEHNR and CDR2 FQNEAQ (reference sequence). V was cut by 3 bases and J by 1 base, with 6 bases left in between. This CDR3 contains 13 residues. Here the CDR3 reads CASSLADNYGYTF. CDR3 coding DNA: TGTGCCAGCAGCTTGGCAGATAACTATGGCTACACCTTC.

Written as DNA, the CDR3 is TGTGCCAGTAGCACAAGCGGGGGGACCTCCTACAATGAGCAGTTCTTC. It yields the protein CASSTSGGTSYNEQFF. The chain recombines TRBV19 with TRBJ2-1; 9 nucleotides match TRBD2. The junction had 6 bases not matched to a gene; V was cut back by 6 bases and J by 0 bases. CDR3 size: 16 residues. Germline CDR1 is LNHDA and CDR2 is SQIVND (reference sequence).

The rearrangement uses TRBV28 and TRBJ1-2, with 9 bases matching TRBD1. This CDR3 contains 14 residues. V lost 5 bases, J lost 4 bases, and 5 bases stayed unmatched. Germline V lookup: CDR1 MDHEN, CDR2 SYDVKM. CDR3 coding DNA: TGTGCCAGCAGTCGGACAGGGGAACCCTATGGCTACACCTTC. As protein: CASSRTGEPYGYTF.

This clone was observed once. This chain links TRBV7-9 with TRBJ2-5; 9 nucleotides match TRBD1. The CDR3 totals 15 residues. The germline gives CDR1 SEHNR, CDR2 FQNEAQ (reference sequence). Trimming removed 1 base from V and 4 bases from J; junction bases left unmatched: 4. The CDR3 spells CASSLGGQGRETQYF. As DNA, the CDR3 is TGTGCCAGCAGCTTAGGTGGACAGGGGAGAGAGACCCAGTACTTC. Full variable domain (remainder filled in from reference TRBV7-9 and TRBJ2-5): DTGVSQNPRHKITKRGQNVTFRCDPISEHNRLYWYRQTLGQGPEFLTYFQNEAQLEKSRLLSDRFSAERPKGSFSTLEIQRTEQGDSAMYLCASSLGGQGRETQYFGPGTRLLVL.

The V and J genes are TRBV5-4 and TRBJ2-1; D is perhaps TRBD1 or TRBD2 (6 bases each). Germline assignment: CDR1 SGHNT and CDR2 YYREEE (reference sequence). V lost 0 bases, J lost 3 bases, and 13 bases lay in between. This CDR3 is built from 16 residues. In DNA form, the CDR3 reads TGTGCCAGCAGCTTGGAGGACGGGGGCATCTACAATGAGCAGTTCTTC. This codes for CASSLEDGGIYNEQFF.

J is TRBJ1-1 and V is TRBV4-3; no definite D call. The CDR3 has 15 amino acids. Germline values: CDR1 LGHNA, CDR2 YSLEER. The germline V and J ends were trimmed by 1 base and 0 bases, with 9 bases remaining between them. The CDR3 here is CASSQGHPLNTEAFF. As DNA, the CDR3 is TGCGCCAGCAGCCAAGGTCACCCTTTGAACACTGAAGCTTTCTTT.

The V call is TRBV6-5, the J call TRBJ1-1; 7 bases agree with TRBD1. Germline CDR1 MNHEY, CDR2 SVGAGI. With V trimmed by 2 bases and J by 0 bases, 3 bases remained unmatched. The CDR3 runs to 15 residues. The CDR3 here is CASSYTQGMNTEAFF. The CDR3 region has the DNA TGTGCCAGCAGTTACACACAGGGGATGAACACTGAAGCTTTCTTT.